This T cell receptor beta chain was sequenced during a study of CD8 T cells in ankylosing spondylitis. From the 5' RACE reads, TCRdb called clonotypes with MiXCR, one entry per CDR3 protein. The sample includes hundreds of thousands of distinct CDR3 sequences, about 11% of them seen just once. This clonotype was seen a few times. Its antigen is not identified. General study points: Disease-linked clones bore a CD8+ phenotype, appearing relatively rarely in peripheral blood. Ankylosing spondylitis blood appeared to carry a characteristic TCR beta motif of several highly homologous variants.

J lost 1 base, V lost 3 bases, and 2 bases had no gene match. The CDR3 has 15 amino acids. Germline V gives CDR1 LNHNV, CDR2 YYDKDF (reference sequence). Material for sequencing was blood, either unsorted or a sorted T cell fraction (not recorded which). The clonotype originates from a male donor with ankylosing spondylitis. The V call is TRBV15, the J call TRBJ2-1, with 8 bases matching TRBD1. The CDR3, as DNA: TGTGCCACCAGCAGGGACAGGGTTTCCTACAATGAGCAGTTCTTC. This gives the protein CATSRDRVSYNEQFF.